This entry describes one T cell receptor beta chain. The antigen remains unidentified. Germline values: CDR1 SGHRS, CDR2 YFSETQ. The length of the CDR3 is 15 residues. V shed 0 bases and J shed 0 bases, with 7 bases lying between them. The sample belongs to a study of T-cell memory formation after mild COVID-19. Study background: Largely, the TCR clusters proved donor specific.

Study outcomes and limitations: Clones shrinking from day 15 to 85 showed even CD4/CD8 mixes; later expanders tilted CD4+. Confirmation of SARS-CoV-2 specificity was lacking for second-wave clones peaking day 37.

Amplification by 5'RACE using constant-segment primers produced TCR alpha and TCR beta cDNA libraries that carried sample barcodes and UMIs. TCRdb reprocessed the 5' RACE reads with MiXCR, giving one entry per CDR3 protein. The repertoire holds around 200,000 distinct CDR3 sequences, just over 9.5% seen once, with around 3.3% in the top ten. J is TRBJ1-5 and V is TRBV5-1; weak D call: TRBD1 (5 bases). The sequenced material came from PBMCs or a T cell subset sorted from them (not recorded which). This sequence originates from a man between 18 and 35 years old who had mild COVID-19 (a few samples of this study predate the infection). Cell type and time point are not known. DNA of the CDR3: TGCGCCAGCAGCTTGGGACAGAATAGCAATCAGCCCCAGCATTTT. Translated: CASSLGQNSNQPQHF.